This T cell receptor beta chain was recovered during a study of T cell repertoires in cytomegalovirus infection. General study results and limits: Ex vivo, HLA-C-restricted CMV-specific TCR beta clonotypes prevailed over the rest of the response.

The CDR3 runs to 14 residues. Trimming shortened V by 6 bases and J by 5 bases, and 19 bases separated the two germline ends. Germline assignment: CDR1 GTSNPN and CDR2 SVGIG (reference sequence). Of note for this clonotype: Its specificity is unknown.

One entry per CDR3 protein results from TCRdb running MiXCR on the reads. Of about 440,000 distinct CDR3 sequences in the sample, approximately 31% were seen once. Sequencing input: PBMCs. The clonotype comes from a human donor in good health (CMV status not recorded). Some clones in this sample may be carry-over from other donors' samples. The genes are TRBV30 and TRBJ1-2; no clear D gene. The CDR3 is CACDIGLHQYGYTF. In nucleotides, the CDR3 is TGTGCCTGTGATATCGGCCTACACCAATATGGCTACACCTTC.